Below, 24 T cell receptor beta chains from the same sample are listed, as sequenced in a study of shared clonotypes between healthy human individuals. TCRdb's copy holds only in-frame clones and misses some; the assay was immunoSEQ multiplex PCR. The data hold about 2.2 million clones, with just over 90% observed a single time. Only CD45RO-negative cells positively selected for CCR7 counted as naive CD8 cells, so terminally differentiated effector memory CD45RA+ cells were excluded. The sample taken for sequencing was naive CD8+ T cells from PBMCs. Every receptor here comes from a young man in good health. Some clones in this sample may be carry-over from other donors' samples.

This clone was observed a few times. The rearrangement links TRBV7-2 to TRBJ1-5; 7 bases are a match to TRBD1. Looked up from germline, CDR1 is SGHTA and CDR2 is FQGNSA. Losses at the gene ends were 1 base for V and 7 bases for J; bases not matched to a gene: 7. The CDR3 spans 15 residues. CDR3 residues: CASSLVTGAGQPQHF. The CDR3 nucleotides are TGTGCCAGCAGCTTAGTTACAGGGGCGGGACAGCCCCAGCATTTT.

The rearrangement uses TRBV28 and TRBJ2-7, with 8 bases lining up with TRBD1. Unmatched junction bases numbered 7, after V lost 6 bases and J lost 0 bases. Germline assignment: CDR1 MDHEN and CDR2 SYDVKM. The CDR3 has 15 amino acids. The CDR3 coding sequence is TGTGCCAGCAGCTCCGACAGGGGATACTCCTACGAGCAGTACTTC. Protein product: CASSSDRGYSYEQYF.

This chain connects TRBV11-2 to TRBJ1-1; D ambiguous. Trimming pared 2 bases from V and 1 base from J, leaving 5 bases between. There are 13 residues in the CDR3. Germline CDR1 and CDR2: SGHAT and FQNNGV. As DNA, the CDR3 is TGTGCCAGCAGCTTAATGTGGAACACTGAAGCTTTCTTT. Encoded protein: CASSLMWNTEAFF.

This rearrangement joins TRBV18 to TRBJ1-1, with D perhaps TRBD1 (6 bases). The V end was cut by 3 bases, the J end by 1 base, with 21 bases between. The CDR3 sequence is 18 residues long. Germline lookup yields CDR1 KGHSH and CDR2 LQKENI. As DNA, the CDR3 is TGTGCCAGCTCACCGCTGGGGCGAGGGGGGTTTGGGAACACTGAAGCTTTCTTT. Its protein is CASSPLGRGGFGNTEAFF.

The rearrangement uses TRBV27 and TRBJ2-7, with 9 positions matching TRBD2. Germline-derived CDR1 and CDR2 are MNHEY and SMNVEV (reference sequence). The CDR3 extends over 13 amino acids. V shed 4 bases, J shed 6 bases, and the junction held 4 bases outside the gene matches. CDR3 sequence: CASSSGTSTEQYF. In nucleotides, the CDR3 is TGTGCCAGCAGTTCTGGGACTAGCACCGAGCAGTACTTC.

This clone was recorded once. V and J are TRBV7-2 and TRBJ2-1; no clear D gene. V was pared by 5 bases and J by 0 bases, with 23 bases between. CDR3 length: 19 amino acids. Germline V gene sequence: CDR1 SGHTA, CDR2 FQGNSA. CDR3 region: CASSLRAEVRLSSYNEQFF. The CDR3 nucleotides are TGTGCCAGCAGCCTCCGGGCAGAGGTTCGCTTGAGCTCCTACAATGAGCAGTTCTTC.

The chain joins TRBV28 to TRBJ2-3; D unclear. V was trimmed by 6 bases and J by 4 bases, leaving 20 bases between them. This CDR3 is 16 amino acids long. Germline lookup yields CDR1 MDHEN and CDR2 SYDVKM. The DNA of the CDR3 is TGTGCCAGCAGCCCTACCTCCGACGGAATACCAGATACGCAGTATTTT. Its translation: CASSPTSDGIPDTQYF.

The chain uses TRBV7-2 and TRBJ1-3; perhaps TRBD1 as D (5 bases). Germline lookup yields CDR1 SGHTA and CDR2 FQGNSA. Trimming left V 4 bases short and J 1 base short, with 23 bases between. The CDR3 covers 19 residues. CDR3 sequence: CASSSPRTWWGMSGNTIYF. DNA of the CDR3: TGTGCCAGCAGCTCGCCTAGGACGTGGTGGGGCATGTCTGGAAACACCATATATTTT.

The chain employs TRBV5-6 and TRBJ2-1; a weak D match, TRBD2 (6 bases). This CDR3 region has 18 residues. Germline V lookup: CDR1 SGHDT, CDR2 YYEEEE. V was pared by 0 bases and J by 2 bases, with 18 bases between. The chain's CDR3 is CASSLATYRDFPYNEQFF. The CDR3 DNA reads TGTGCCAGCAGCTTGGCCACCTACCGGGACTTCCCCTACAATGAGCAGTTCTTC. The full variable domain, with the rest looked up from reference TRBV5-6 and TRBJ2-1, is DAGVTQSPTHLIKTRGQQVTLRCSPKSGHDTVSWYQQALGQGPQFIFQYYEEEERQRGNFPDRFSGHQFPNYSSELNVNALLLGDSALYLCASSLATYRDFPYNEQFFGPGTRLTVL.

The chain uses TRBV28 and TRBJ2-7; 9 positions agree with TRBD1. This CDR3 comprises 15 residues. The germline V gene encodes CDR1 MDHEN and CDR2 SYDVKM. V lost 5 bases to trimming and J lost 3 bases; unmatched junction nucleotides: 8. For the CDR3, the DNA is TGTGCCAGCAGTGACACGGGACAGGGAGTCTACGAGCAGTACTTC. It encodes CASSDTGQGVYEQYF.

The V gene is TRBV4-2, the J gene TRBJ2-7, with a tentative D call TRBD2 (5 bases). Deletions cut 0 bases from V and 3 bases from J, with 18 bases between. Per the germline V gene, CDR1 is LGHNA and CDR2 is YNFKEQ. The CDR3 is 17 amino acids. CDR3 protein: CASSQEPGLAVIYEQYF. CDR3 sequence (DNA): TGTGCCAGCAGCCAAGAACCCGGGCTAGCTGTAATCTACGAGCAGTACTTC.

V usage is TRBV29-1 and J usage is TRBJ2-7; D not resolved. Trimming removed 1 base from V and 0 bases from J, with 10 bases in between. The V gene's germline CDR1 is SQVTM and CDR2 ANQGSEA. The CDR3 is 14 amino acids. CDR3: CSVEGAPNSYEQYF. The CDR3 nucleotides are TGCAGCGTTGAAGGAGCTCCTAACTCCTACGAGCAGTACTTC.

This chain joins TRBV5-5 and TRBJ2-7; 7 bases line up with TRBD1. V was pared by 0 bases and J by 4 bases, with 4 bases of the junction left unmatched. The CDR3 has 14 residues. Per germline, CDR1 SGHKS and CDR2 YYEKEE (reference sequence). In nucleotides, the CDR3 is TGTGCCAGCAGCTTGGACAGGGGCCTATACGAGCAGTACTTC. Translated, it gives CASSLDRGLYEQYF.

The V gene is TRBV25-1, the J gene TRBJ2-2; no reliable D call. The CDR3 consists of 12 residues. The V gene's germline CDR1 is MGHDK and CDR2 SYGVNS. The V and J ends lost 4 bases and 5 bases respectively, with 5 bases between them. For the CDR3, the DNA is TGTGCCAGCAGTGCCGATACCGGGGAGCTGTTTTTT. Translated, it gives CASSADTGELFF.

The chain couples TRBV4-2 to TRBJ2-7; 14 positions match TRBD2. Germline assignment: CDR1 LGHNA and CDR2 YNFKEQ. This CDR3 comprises 15 residues. The V and J ends lost 5 bases and 2 bases, in that order; junction bases with no gene match: 2. The CDR3 region is CASSSGLAGAYEQYF. CDR3 sequence (DNA): TGTGCCAGCAGCTCGGGACTAGCGGGAGCCTACGAGCAGTACTTC.

The chain uses TRBV28 and TRBJ2-7; a possible D gene is TRBD1 (6 bases). Per the germline V gene, CDR1 is MDHEN and CDR2 is SYDVKM. This CDR3 has 16 amino acids. The germline V and J ends were trimmed by 4 bases and 2 bases, with 18 bases remaining between them. The CDR3: CASSSNRVLFPYEQYF. The CDR3 DNA follows: TGTGCCAGCAGTTCGAACAGGGTACTATTCCCCTACGAGCAGTACTTC.

For this clone: This specimen includes other DNA sequences encoding the same CDR3. The V call is TRBV11-2, the J call TRBJ2-7, with unresolved D. Germline loops: CDR1 SGHAT, CDR2 FQNNGV. V shed 3 bases and J shed 0 bases, with 6 bases lying between them. The CDR3 covers 13 residues. In DNA, the CDR3 is TGTGCCAGCAGCTTGGGCGTCTCCTACGAGCAGTACTTC. This sequence encodes CASSLGVSYEQYF.

The chain uses TRBV6-6 and TRBJ2-1, with D perhaps TRBD1 (5 bases). CDR1 is MNHNY and CDR2 is SVGAGI in the germline V gene (reference sequence). V lost 5 bases and J lost 7, with 9 bases in between. This CDR3 has 12 amino acids. The CDR3 sequence is CASSPRQNEQFF. The CDR3 bases are TGTGCCAGCAGTCCCCGACAGAATGAGCAGTTCTTC.

The rearrangement links TRBV12-5 to TRBJ2-3; D unresolved. CDR3 size: 13 residues. The V end lost 2 bases, the J end lost 2 bases, and 5 bases lay between the germline ends. Germline V gene lookup returns CDR1 LGHNT and CDR2 FRNRAP. The CDR3 here is CASGLFPTDTQYF. Written as DNA, the CDR3 is TGTGCTAGTGGTTTGTTTCCCACAGATACGCAGTATTTT.

This clone was seen a single time. The chain couples TRBV9 to TRBJ2-3, with a possible D match to TRBD2 (6 bases). Trimming left V 2 bases short and J 11 bases short, with 18 bases between. The CDR3 sequence is 14 residues long. CDR1 SGDLS and CDR2 YYNGEE come from the germline V gene. CDR3 loop: CASSVLGGPKGQYF. The DNA for the CDR3 is TGTGCCAGCAGCGTTTTAGGAGGGCCCAAAGGGCAGTATTTT.

J is TRBJ2-2 and V is TRBV6-5, with TRBD2 matching over 9 bases. The J segment lost 6 bases and the V segment lost 6 bases, leaving 8 bases of the junction unmatched. The CDR3 extends over 15 amino acids. Germline-derived CDR1 and CDR2 are MNHEY and SVGAGI. For the CDR3, the DNA is TGTGCCAGCAGGATGACTAGCGGAAGGGCCGGGGAGCTGTTTTTT. This codes for CASRMTSGRAGELFF.

The V gene is TRBV7-9, the J gene TRBJ2-1; TRBD1 aligns across 7 bases. Per germline, CDR1 SEHNR and CDR2 FQNEAQ (reference sequence). The CDR3 loop spans 14 amino acids. The V gene end was trimmed by 5 bases and the J gene end by 6 bases; junction bases not matched to a gene: 7. CDR3 nucleotide sequence: TGTGCCAGCAGCCCCCCGACAGGGTTCAATGAGCAGTTCTTC. Translated: CASSPPTGFNEQFF.

J is TRBJ2-1 and V is TRBV5-8; D may be TRBD1 or TRBD2 (5 bases each). Between the trimmed V and J ends, which lost 4 bases and 3 bases, there was a span of 17 bases. CDR3 size: 16 residues. Germline lookup yields CDR1 SGHTS and CDR2 YDEGEE. CDR3 region: CASSLDGAGIYNEQFF. The CDR3 nucleotides are TGTGCCAGCAGCCTCGACGGGGCAGGGATCTACAATGAGCAGTTCTTC. The full variable domain, in which reference TRBV5-8 and TRBJ2-1 provide the parts outside the CDR3, is EAGVTQSPTHLIKTRGQQATLRCSPISGHTSVYWYQQALGLGLQFLLWYDEGEERNRGNFPPRFSGRQFPNYSSELNVNALELEDSALYLCASSLDGAGIYNEQFFGPGTRLTVL.

In nucleotides, the CDR3 is TGTGCCAGCCTACCTGAGACAGGGACTTACCACGAGCAGTACTTC. Translated: CASLPETGTYHEQYF. The J gene is TRBJ2-7, the V gene TRBV6-1, with a tentative D call TRBD1 (7 bases). CDR3 length equals 15 residues. V lost 8 bases, J lost 5 bases, and 22 bases lay in between. Germline V gives CDR1 MNHNS, CDR2 SASEGT.